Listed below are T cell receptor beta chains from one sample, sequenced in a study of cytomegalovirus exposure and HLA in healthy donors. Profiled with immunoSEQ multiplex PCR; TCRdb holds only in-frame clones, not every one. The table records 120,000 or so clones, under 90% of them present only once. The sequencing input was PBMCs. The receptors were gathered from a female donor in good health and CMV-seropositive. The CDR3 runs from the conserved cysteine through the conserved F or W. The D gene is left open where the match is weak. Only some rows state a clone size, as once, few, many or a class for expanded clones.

CDR3aa: CASSLSREMMNTEAFF
CDR3nt: TGCGCCAGCAGCTTGAGTCGAGAGATGATGAACACTGAAGCTTTCTTT
d_gene: -
v_gene: TRBV5-1
abundance: -
j_gene: TRBJ1-1

CDR3aa: CASSQPGQHGYTF
CDR3nt: TGTGCCAGCAGTCAGCCCGGACAGCATGGCTACACCTTC
d_gene: -
v_gene: TRBV6-5
abundance: -
j_gene: TRBJ1-2

CDR3aa: CASTGTLQETQYF
CDR3nt: TGTGCCAGCACGGGGACTCTACAAGAGACCCAGTACTTC
d_gene: -
v_gene: TRBV5-4
abundance: -
j_gene: TRBJ2-5

CDR3aa: CASSLRGNQPQHF
CDR3nt: TGTGCCAGCAGCCTCCGGGGGAATCAGCCCCAGCATTTT
d_gene: -
v_gene: TRBV7-8
abundance: -
j_gene: TRBJ1-5

CDR3aa: CASRRGGDYGYTF
CDR3nt: TGTGCCAGCAGAAGGGGGGGAGACTATGGCTACACCTTC
d_gene: -
v_gene: TRBV6-1
abundance: few
j_gene: TRBJ1-2

CDR3aa: CASSQGTGAQETQYF
CDR3nt: TGTGCCAGCAGTCAAGGGACAGGGGCCCAAGAGACCCAGTACTTC
d_gene: TRBD1
v_gene: TRBV28
abundance: -
j_gene: TRBJ2-5

CDR3aa: CASSIGTGVYYGYTF
CDR3nt: TGTGCCAGCAGCATTGGGACAGGGGTGTACTATGGCTACACCTTC
d_gene: TRBD1
v_gene: TRBV5-4
abundance: -
j_gene: TRBJ1-2

CDR3aa: CASSLVSRSHEQFF
CDR3nt: TGTGCCAGCAGCTTGGTTTCTCGTAGCCATGAGCAGTTCTTC
d_gene: -
v_gene: TRBV5-4
abundance: -
j_gene: TRBJ2-1

CDR3aa: CASSAGGETQYF
CDR3nt: TGTGCCAGCAGCGCGGGTGGGGAGACCCAGTACTTC
d_gene: -
v_gene: TRBV7-6
abundance: -
j_gene: TRBJ2-5

CDR3aa: CASSQDWGGVSSYEQYF
CDR3nt: TGTGCCAGCAGCCAAGATTGGGGAGGGGTAAGCTCCTACGAGCAGTACTTC
d_gene: TRBD2
v_gene: TRBV4-2
abundance: -
j_gene: TRBJ2-7

CDR3aa: CASSPNTEAFF
CDR3nt: TGTGCCAGCAGCCCTAACACTGAAGCTTTCTTT
d_gene: -
v_gene: TRBV6-6
abundance: few
j_gene: TRBJ1-1

CDR3aa: CASSPSSSGANVLTF
CDR3nt: TGTGCCAGCTCACCATCCAGCTCTGGGGCCAACGTCCTGACTTTC
d_gene: -
v_gene: TRBV18
abundance: -
j_gene: TRBJ2-6

CDR3aa: CASSEAGGPPVSSYNEQFF
CDR3nt: TGTGCCAGCAGTGAAGCTGGGGGCCCTCCGGTGAGCTCCTACAATGAGCAGTTCTTC
d_gene: -
v_gene: TRBV2
abundance: once
j_gene: TRBJ2-1

CDR3aa: CSVVGGQAGNYGYTF
CDR3nt: TGCAGCGTTGTGGGAGGACAGGCCGGAAACTATGGCTACACCTTC
d_gene: TRBD1
v_gene: TRBV29-1
abundance: -
j_gene: TRBJ1-2

CDR3aa: CASSPFSGEKLFF
CDR3nt: TGTGCCAGCTCACCGTTTTCGGGTGAAAAACTGTTTTTT
d_gene: -
v_gene: TRBV18
abundance: few
j_gene: TRBJ1-4

CDR3aa: CASTDGALYNEQFF
CDR3nt: TGTGCCAGTACCGATGGGGCGCTATACAATGAGCAGTTCTTC
d_gene: -
v_gene: TRBV19
abundance: few
j_gene: TRBJ2-1

CDR3aa: CASSHYGFHQPQHF
CDR3nt: TGCGCCAGCAGCCATTACGGGTTCCATCAGCCCCAGCATTTT
d_gene: -
v_gene: TRBV4-1
abundance: -
j_gene: TRBJ1-5

CDR3aa: CASSRDRNQPQHF
CDR3nt: TGTGCCAGCAGCCGGGACAGAAATCAGCCCCAGCATTTT
d_gene: TRBD1
v_gene: TRBV13
abundance: -
j_gene: TRBJ1-5

CDR3aa: CASSQEQGYEQYF
CDR3nt: TGTGCCAGCTCACAAGAACAGGGCTACGAGCAGTACTTC
d_gene: -
v_gene: TRBV18
abundance: once
j_gene: TRBJ2-7

CDR3aa: CASSIDRANTGELFF
CDR3nt: TGTGCCAGCAGCATCGACAGGGCTAACACCGGGGAGCTGTTTTTT
d_gene: TRBD1
v_gene: TRBV7-2
abundance: -
j_gene: TRBJ2-2

CDR3aa: CASSLRQGRGHIQYF
CDR3nt: TGTGCCAGCAGCCTCAGACAGGGCCGGGGGCACATTCAGTACTTC
d_gene: -
v_gene: TRBV7-2
abundance: -
j_gene: TRBJ2-4

CDR3aa: CASSRPGLEGFSTQYF
CDR3nt: TGTGCCAGCAGTCGTCCGGGACTAGAGGGGTTCAGTACGCAGTATTTT
d_gene: TRBD2
v_gene: TRBV28
abundance: -
j_gene: TRBJ2-3

CDR3aa: CASSEDRTNTEAFF
CDR3nt: TGTGCCAGCAGCGAAGATAGAACGAACACTGAAGCTTTCTTT
d_gene: -
v_gene: TRBV6-5
abundance: -
j_gene: TRBJ1-1

CDR3aa: CASSGTGAPSWNTGELFF
CDR3nt: TGTGCCAGTAGTGGGACAGGGGCCCCGTCTTGGAACACCGGGGAGCTGTTTTTT
d_gene: TRBD1
v_gene: TRBV19
abundance: -
j_gene: TRBJ2-2

CDR3aa: CASSEQPGQGVSEAFF
CDR3nt: TGTGCCAGCAGTGAACAACCTGGACAGGGGGTTTCGGAAGCTTTCTTT
d_gene: TRBD1
v_gene: TRBV6-1
abundance: -
j_gene: TRBJ1-1

CDR3aa: CASVIDRGNQPQHF
CDR3nt: TGTGCCAGCGTTATAGACAGGGGCAATCAGCCCCAGCATTTT
d_gene: TRBD1
v_gene: TRBV5-4
abundance: -
j_gene: TRBJ1-5

CDR3aa: CASSQAQGRETQYF
CDR3nt: TGCGCCAGCAGCCAAGCACAGGGACGAGAGACCCAGTACTTC
d_gene: -
v_gene: TRBV4-1
abundance: -
j_gene: TRBJ2-5

CDR3aa: CASSPLGQDYGYTF
CDR3nt: TGTGCCAGCTCACCACTGGGACAGGATTATGGCTACACCTTC
d_gene: TRBD1
v_gene: TRBV18
abundance: -
j_gene: TRBJ1-2

CDR3aa: CSAGDRETQYF
CDR3nt: TGCAGTGCTGGGGACAGAGAGACCCAGTACTTC
d_gene: TRBD1
v_gene: TRBV20-1
abundance: -
j_gene: TRBJ2-5

CDR3aa: CASSSGLAGATGANVLTF
CDR3nt: TGTGCCAGCAGCTCGGGACTAGCGGGGGCCACTGGGGCCAACGTCCTGACTTTC
d_gene: TRBD2
v_gene: TRBV7-6
abundance: -
j_gene: TRBJ2-6

CDR3aa: CASSLSNSFGQFF
CDR3nt: TGTGCCAGCAGTTTATCCAATTCTTTCGGGCAGTTCTTC
d_gene: -
v_gene: TRBV28
abundance: -
j_gene: TRBJ2-1

CDR3aa: CASSEAGGGVQPQHF
CDR3nt: TGTGCCAGCAGTGAAGCAGGGGGGGGAGTTCAGCCCCAGCATTTT
d_gene: -
v_gene: TRBV6-1
abundance: -
j_gene: TRBJ1-5

CDR3aa: CASSTDRGNEQYF
CDR3nt: TGTGCCAGCAGCACTGACAGGGGCAACGAGCAGTACTTC
d_gene: TRBD1
v_gene: TRBV7-3
abundance: -
j_gene: TRBJ2-7

CDR3aa: CASSEAFRGTQYF
CDR3nt: TGTGCCAGCAGTGAAGCCTTTAGAGGCACCCAGTACTTC
d_gene: -
v_gene: TRBV2
abundance: once
j_gene: TRBJ2-5